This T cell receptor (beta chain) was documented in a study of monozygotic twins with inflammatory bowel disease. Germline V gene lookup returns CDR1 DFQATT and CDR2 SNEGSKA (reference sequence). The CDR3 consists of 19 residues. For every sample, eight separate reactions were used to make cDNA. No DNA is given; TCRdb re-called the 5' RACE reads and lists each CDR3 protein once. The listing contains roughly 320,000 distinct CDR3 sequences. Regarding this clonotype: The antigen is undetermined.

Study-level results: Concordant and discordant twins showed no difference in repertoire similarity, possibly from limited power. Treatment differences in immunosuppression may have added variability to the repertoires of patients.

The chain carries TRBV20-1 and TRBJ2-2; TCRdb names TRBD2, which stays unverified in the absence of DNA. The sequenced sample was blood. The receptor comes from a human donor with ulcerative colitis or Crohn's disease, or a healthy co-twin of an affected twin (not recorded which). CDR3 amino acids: CSARDMGLAGGPNTGELFF.